This is a list of T cell receptor beta chains from one sample in a study of T cell responses to AZD1222 COVID-19 vaccine. TCRdb's copy holds only in-frame clones and misses some; the assay was immunoSEQ multiplex PCR. The table lists under 150,000 clones, 80% to 95% of them singletons. The sequences come from peripheral blood, collected 28 days after the second AZD1222 dose. These receptors originate from an adult who received the AZD1222 COVID-19 vaccine. The CDR3 runs from the conserved cysteine through the conserved F or W. The order of the fields is V gene, clone size, D gene, J gene, CDR3 protein, CDR3 DNA. D genes are given only for firm matches. The listing skips clone size in some rows; elsewhere it reads once, few, many or a size class.

TRBV9	-	-	TRBJ1-2	CASSRDRDLYGYTF	TGTGCCAGCAGCCGGGACCGCGATCTCTATGGCTACACCTTC
TRBV6-5	-	TRBD2	TRBJ2-1	CASSFGLAGVNEQFF	TGTGCCAGCAGTTTTGGGCTAGCGGGAGTGAATGAGCAGTTCTTC
TRBV9	-	TRBD1	TRBJ1-4	CASSVGQGAAEKLFF	TGTGCCAGCAGCGTTGGACAGGGGGCGGCTGAAAAACTGTTTTTT
TRBV18	-	TRBD1	TRBJ1-2	CASSPSTGGTGNGYTF	TGTGCCAGCTCACCATCCACAGGGGGGACGGGGAATGGCTACACCTTC
TRBV30	-	-	TRBJ1-2	CAWTPGGSGITYGYTF	TGTGCCTGGACCCCCGGGGGCAGTGGAATTACCTATGGCTACACCTTC
TRBV20-1	-	-	TRBJ1-1	CSASKGEANEAFF	TGCAGTGCTAGTAAAGGCGAAGCCAATGAAGCTTTCTTT
TRBV24-1	once	TRBD2	TRBJ2-1	CATGNTRLAGGGGDNEQFF	TGTGCCACCGGCAATACGCGACTAGCGGGAGGAGGAGGGGACAATGAGCAGTTCTTC
TRBV27	few	-	TRBJ1-6	CASRRGHDNSPLHF	TGTGCCAGCAGGAGAGGACACGATAATTCACCCCTCCACTTT
TRBV28	-	-	TRBJ1-5	CASTGHWNQPQHF	TGTGCCAGCACTGGGCACTGGAATCAGCCCCAGCATTTT
TRBV24-1	-	-	TRBJ2-3	CATSDPQGSDTQYF	TGTGCCACCAGTGATCCCCAGGGGTCTGATACGCAGTATTTT
TRBV9	-	TRBD1	TRBJ2-2	CASSLPGDRGPTGELFF	TGTGCCAGCAGCCTCCCGGGGGACAGGGGGCCTACCGGGGAGCTGTTTTTT
TRBV6-5	-	-	TRBJ1-5	CASSYSRGQPQHF	TGTGCCAGCAGTTATAGCCGGGGTCAGCCCCAGCATTTT
TRBV9	-	-	TRBJ2-5	CASSETPLRGETQYF	TGTGCCAGCAGCGAGACCCCCCTCAGGGGAGAGACCCAGTACTTC
TRBV5-4	-	-	TRBJ2-7	CASSLEWAPEEQYF	TGTGCCAGCAGCTTGGAATGGGCCCCGGAAGAGCAGTACTTC
TRBV15	-	-	TRBJ1-2	CATSPSGGRVDGYTF	TGTGCCACCAGCCCCAGTGGGGGCAGGGTCGATGGCTACACCTTC
TRBV28	-	-	TRBJ1-1	CASSATQYWDTEAFF	TGTGCCAGCAGTGCCACCCAGTACTGGGACACTGAAGCTTTCTTT
TRBV19	-	-	TRBJ1-1	CASSRSLLNTEAFF	TGTGCCAGTAGTAGGTCCCTGCTGAACACTGAAGCTTTCTTT
TRBV29-1	-	TRBD1	TRBJ1-5	CSGGTGDQPQHF	TGCAGCGGAGGGACAGGGGATCAGCCCCAGCATTTT
TRBV2	-	-	TRBJ1-2	CASSRESGGLKDGYTF	TGTGCCAGCAGCAGGGAAAGTGGGGGGCTTAAAGATGGCTACACCTTC
TRBV7-9	-	TRBD1	TRBJ1-1	CASSLGQGALRTEAFF	TGTGCCAGCAGCCTGGGACAGGGGGCGTTAAGAACTGAAGCTTTCTTT
TRBV20-1	-	-	TRBJ2-1	CSASPERFQFF	TGCAGTGCATCACCCGAGAGATTCCAGTTCTTC
TRBV30	-	TRBD1	TRBJ1-2	CAWSAPWGQGARGYTF	TGTGCCTGGAGTGCTCCCTGGGGACAGGGGGCCCGTGGCTACACCTTC
TRBV19	once	TRBD1	TRBJ2-5	CASSIDRGQETQYF	TGTGCCAGTAGTATCGACAGGGGACAAGAGACCCAGTACTTC
TRBV7-9	-	-	TRBJ1-6	CASSLNSPLHF	TGTGCCAGCAGCTTAAATTCACCCCTCCACTTT
TRBV5-1	-	-	TRBJ1-4	CASSLTTSGREKLFF	TGCGCCAGCAGCTTGACTACGTCGGGGAGGGAAAAACTGTTTTTT
TRBV5-6	-	-	TRBJ1-5	CASSIGTGQPQHF	TGTGCCAGCAGCATCGGGACGGGGCAGCCCCAGCATTTT
TRBV12-3/TRBV12-4	-	-	TRBJ1-2	CASSEQEDYGYTF	TGTGCCAGCAGTGAGCAGGAGGACTATGGCTACACCTTC
TRBV9	-	-	TRBJ1-2	CASSVGVGQTSSYGYTF	TGTGCCAGCAGCGTAGGAGTTGGGCAGACTTCTAGCTATGGCTACACCTTC
TRBV3-1/TRBV3-2	-	-	TRBJ1-2	CASSQSDGGYTF	TGTGCCAGCAGCCAATCTGATGGGGGCTACACCTTC
TRBV29-1	-	-	TRBJ2-7	CSVVGGGYEQYF	TGCAGCGTTGTGGGGGGCGGGTACGAGCAGTACTTC
TRBV30	-	TRBD2	TRBJ2-1	CAWRVGGRMQYNEQFF	TGTGCCTGGAGAGTAGGCGGGAGAATGCAGTACAATGAGCAGTTCTTC
TRBV7-9	-	-	TRBJ1-3	CASSLTGDSGNTIYF	TGTGCCAGCAGCCTGACAGGCGACTCTGGAAACACCATATATTTT
TRBV7-9	-	-	TRBJ1-6	CASSEIDRNSPLHF	TGTGCCAGCAGCGAAATCGACAGGAATTCACCCCTCCACTTT
TRBV9	-	-	TRBJ1-4	CASSPRGGAGDEKLFF	TGTGCCAGCAGCCCACGTGGGGGGGCTGGGGATGAAAAACTGTTTTTT
TRBV6-5	-	TRBD2	TRBJ2-1	CASTISGGASNEQFF	TGTGCCAGCACCATTAGCGGGGGGGCCTCCAATGAGCAGTTCTTC
TRBV5-1	-	TRBD2	TRBJ2-3	CASSLEPGLAGGTDTQYF	TGCGCCAGCAGCTTGGAACCTGGACTAGCGGGGGGCACAGATACGCAGTATTTT
TRBV30	-	-	TRBJ2-5	CAWSVTGETQYF	TGTGCCTGGAGTGTAACCGGAGAGACCCAGTACTTC
TRBV10-3	-	TRBD1	TRBJ2-3	CAISGGQGGTDTQYF	TGTGCCATCAGTGGGGGACAGGGTGGCACAGATACGCAGTATTTT
TRBV12-3/TRBV12-4	-	-	TRBJ1-2	CASSPSEGYGYTF	TGTGCCAGCAGCCCCTCCGAAGGGTATGGCTACACCTTC
TRBV7-9	-	-	TRBJ2-7	CASSLVWGGYEQYF	TGTGCCAGCAGCTTAGTATGGGGAGGCTACGAGCAGTACTTC
TRBV6-1	once	-	TRBJ1-1	CASSEPPAGRGAFF	TGTGCCAGCAGTGAACCCCCCGCCGGCCGCGGAGCTTTCTTT
TRBV6-5	-	TRBD2	TRBJ2-7	CASSEGLAGVYEQYF	TGTGCCAGCAGCGAGGGACTAGCGGGGGTCTACGAGCAGTACTTC
TRBV20-1	-	-	TRBJ2-1	CSASLASIYNEQFF	TGCAGTGCTAGTCTGGCTAGCATTTACAATGAGCAGTTCTTC
TRBV2	-	-	TRBJ1-6	CASTGGRRNSPLHF	TGTGCCAGCACCGGGGGCAGGAGGAATTCACCCCTCCACTTT
TRBV11-2	-	-	TRBJ2-3	CASSPEPLAYATDTQYF	TGTGCCAGCAGCCCAGAGCCGCTAGCGTACGCCACAGATACGCAGTATTTT
TRBV6-5	few	TRBD1	TRBJ1-6	CASSYTGQGNSPLHF	TGTGCCAGCAGTTATACGGGACAGGGAAATTCACCCCTCCACTTT
TRBV15	-	-	TRBJ2-1	CATSIARLNEQFF	TGTGCCACGAGTATAGCTAGGCTCAATGAGCAGTTCTTC
TRBV2	-	-	TRBJ1-5	CASTTGLRNQPQHF	TGTGCCAGCACTACAGGGCTTCGCAATCAGCCCCAGCATTTT
TRBV6-5	-	-	TRBJ2-5	CASSYRGGETQYF	TGTGCCAGCAGTTACAGGGGAGGAGAGACCCAGTACTTC
TRBV23-1	-	TRBD1	TRBJ1-1	CASSPPSVRDRGLTEAFF	TGCGCCAGCAGTCCACCCTCGGTCCGAGACAGGGGGCTCACTGAAGCTTTCTTT